This record concerns one TCR beta chain sequence. Its antigen is still unknown. Assay: immunoSEQ multiplex PCR; the TCRdb copy retains only in-frame clones and omits some. The data hold over 150,000 clones, with approximately 96% observed a single time. The data belong to a study of cytomegalovirus exposure and HLA in healthy donors. Findings and caveats of the study: There were under 200 TCR beta chains listed as cytomegalovirus-associated.

CDR1 is SNHLY and CDR2 is FYNNEI in the germline V gene. The CDR3 has 15 residues. Trimming shortened V by 4 bases and J by 2 bases, and 13 bases separated the two germline ends. Sequencing was performed on PBMCs. The origin of this receptor is a woman aged 18-35 years in good health and CMV-seronegative. This chain connects TRBV2 to TRBJ2-3, with D possibly TRBD1 on 5 matching bases. The CDR3 loop is CASSGSGAPTDTQYF. CDR3 nucleotides: TGTGCCAGCAGTGGGAGTGGGGCCCCCACAGATACGCAGTATTTT.